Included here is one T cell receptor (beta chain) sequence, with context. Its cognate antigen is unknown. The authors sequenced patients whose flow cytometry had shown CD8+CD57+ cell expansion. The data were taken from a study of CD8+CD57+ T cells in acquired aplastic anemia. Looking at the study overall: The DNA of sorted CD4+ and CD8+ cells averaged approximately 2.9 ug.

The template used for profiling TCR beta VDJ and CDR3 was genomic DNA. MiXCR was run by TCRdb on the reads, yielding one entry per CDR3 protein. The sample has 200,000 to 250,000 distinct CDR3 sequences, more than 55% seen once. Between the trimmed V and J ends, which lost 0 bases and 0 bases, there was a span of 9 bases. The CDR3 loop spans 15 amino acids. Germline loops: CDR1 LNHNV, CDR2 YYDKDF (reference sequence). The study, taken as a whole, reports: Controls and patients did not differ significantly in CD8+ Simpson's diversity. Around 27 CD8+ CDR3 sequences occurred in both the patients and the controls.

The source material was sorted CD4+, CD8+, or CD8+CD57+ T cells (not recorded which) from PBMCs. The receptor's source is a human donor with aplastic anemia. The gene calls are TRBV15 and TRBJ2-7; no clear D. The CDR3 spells CATSRDLTVSYEQYF. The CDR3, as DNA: TGTGCCACCAGCAGAGATCTGACTGTCTCCTACGAGCAGTACTTC.